This T cell receptor (beta chain) was sequenced for a study of blood T cell repertoires in COVID-19. At the level of the study: The samples span acute and convalescent COVID-19 from the United States, Italy and Spain. Nucleic acid was either cDNA or gDNA, and it came from T cells, B-cell-depleted T cells, or PBMCs.

CDR3 length: 15 amino acids. Trimming at V came to 10 bases and at J to 3 bases, leaving 11 bases not matched to a gene. Germline-derived CDR1 and CDR2 are ENHRY and SYGVKD. This clone was counted once. Original processing notes: Counts of nucleated cells, estimated from reference gene primer amplification, were obtained. Produced via immunoSEQ multiplex PCR; TCRdb's table is partial and in-frame only. Clone size and the V and J calls come from that table; the DNA yielded D and trimming. The data hold some 270,000 clones, with about 89% observed a single time. V usage is TRBV10-3 and J usage is TRBJ1-5; 8 nucleotides align to TRBD1. Sequences were obtained from peripheral blood. The clonotype was recovered from a man aged 40-49 years with active or convalescent COVID-19. For the CDR3, the DNA is TGTGCCACCCTGACAGGGGATGGACTCAATCAGCCCCAGCATTTT. Translating it yields CATLTGDGLNQPQHF.